These 13 T cell receptor beta chains were all obtained from the same sample, sequenced in a study of T-cell reconstitution after alpha-beta-depleted transplantation in children. Preparing the TCRbeta library involved the use of unique molecular identifiers. TCRdb ran MiXCR on the PCR reads and lists one entry per CDR3 protein. The sample has about 360,000 distinct CDR3 sequences, about an eighth seen once. Sequencing was performed on PBMCs, taken from the stem cell graft. The receptors derive from a human donor who donated a stem cell graft to a child with Fanconi anemia.

In this sample, this clonotype turned up a few times. The V and J genes are TRBV12-3 or TRBV12-4 and TRBJ1-2; the D gene is possibly TRBD1 (5 bases). V was cut by 3 bases and J by 5 bases, with 16 bases left in between. The CDR3 runs 15 residues. The CDR3 here is CASSFSEQGVYGYTF. The CDR3 DNA sequence: TGTGCCAGCAGTTTTAGTGAGCAGGGTGTGTATGGCTACACCTTC.

This clonotype was detected a few times. This chain uses TRBV12-3 or TRBV12-4 with TRBJ2-5; D call uncertain. Trimming left V 6 bases short and J 5 bases short, with 10 bases between. The CDR3 sequence is 12 residues long. CDR3 protein: CASRLSWETQYF. In DNA form, the CDR3 reads TGTGCCAGCAGGTTGTCTTGGGAGACCCAGTACTTC.

This clonotype occurred a few times. The rearrangement joins TRBV5-1 to TRBJ1-2; D uncertain. Per the germline V gene, CDR1 is SGHRS and CDR2 is YFSETQ. The CDR3 contains 13 residues. The germline V and J ends were trimmed by 3 bases and 7 bases, with 13 bases remaining between them. The CDR3: CASSSGRFGGYTF. CDR3 DNA sequence: TGCGCCAGCAGCTCAGGACGGTTCGGTGGCTACACCTTC. Variable domain in full (rest from reference TRBV5-1 and TRBJ1-2): KAGVTQTPRYLIKTRGQQVTLSCSPISGHRSVSWYQQTPGQGLQFLFEYFSETQRNKGNFPGRFSGRQFSNSRSEMNVSTLELGDSALYLCASSSGRFGGYTFGSGTRLTVV.

The gene calls are TRBV2 and TRBJ2-7; possibly TRBD1 for D (6 bases). Looked up from germline, CDR1 is SNHLY and CDR2 is FYNNEI. This CDR3 region has 12 residues. Here the CDR3 reads CAGSQTGTEQYV. The CDR3 DNA sequence: TGTGCCGGCAGCCAAACAGGGACCGAGCAGTACGTC.

V usage is TRBV7-6 and J usage is TRBJ2-3; D is undetermined. Germline V gives CDR1 SGHVS, CDR2 FNYEAQ. CDR3 length: 12 amino acids. V lost 4 bases and J lost 6, with 8 bases in between. In DNA, the CDR3 is TGTGCCAGCAGCTCTGGGGTGGATACGCAGTATTTT. Amino acid sequence: CASSSGVDTQYF.

The chain recombines TRBV12-3 or TRBV12-4 with TRBJ2-5; D perhaps matches TRBD2 (6 bases). The V gene lost 5 bases and the J gene lost 5 bases, with 18 bases spanning the gap. The CDR3 is made up of 15 amino acids. CDR3 sequence (DNA): TGTGCCAGCAGTCCCCGGTGGGGAGGAGTGGAGACCCAGTACTTC. It is translated as CASSPRWGGVETQYF.

Ten or more counts support this clonotype. The chain recombines TRBV5-5 with TRBJ2-1, with D hard to call. Trimming took off 0 bases at V and 1 base at J, with 8 bases between the two ends. This CDR3 region has 15 residues. The germline gives CDR1 SGHKS, CDR2 YYEKEE (reference sequence). This chain's CDR3 is CASSLEAESYNEQFF. The CDR3 DNA is TGTGCCAGCAGCTTGGAGGCTGAGTCCTACAATGAGCAGTTCTTC.

A few counts support this clonotype. Here the CDR3 DNA reads TGCGCCAGCAGAGACACAGATACGCAGTATTTT. Encoded protein: CASRDTDTQYF. This chain links TRBV5-1 with TRBJ2-3, with unresolved D. V lost 5 bases, J lost 2 bases, and 3 bases lay in between. From germline, CDR1 is SGHRS and CDR2 YFSETQ. The CDR3 sequence is 11 residues long. Using reference TRBV5-1 and TRBJ2-3 for the parts outside the CDR3, the full variable domain is KAGVTQTPRYLIKTRGQQVTLSCSPISGHRSVSWYQQTPGQGLQFLFEYFSETQRNKGNFPGRFSGRQFSNSRSEMNVSTLELGDSALYLCASRDTDTQYFGPGTRLTVL.

The CDR3 region is CASGIGVVGGETQYF. As DNA, the CDR3 is TGTGCCAGCGGCATAGGGGTGGTTGGCGGAGAGACCCAGTACTTC. V gene TRBV28 combines with J gene TRBJ2-5; a possible D gene is TRBD1 (5 bases). Germline assignment: CDR1 MDHEN and CDR2 SYDVKM. V was trimmed by 8 bases and J by 4 bases, leaving 20 bases between them. This CDR3 spans 15 amino acids.

The chain joins TRBV7-3 to TRBJ2-2, with no clear D. Trimming stripped 4 bases from V and 7 bases from J, with 10 bases between. Germline V gene data show CDR1 as SGHTA and CDR2 as FQGTGA. The CDR3 is 13 residues long. CDR3 residues: CASSSGFGGELFF. DNA of the CDR3: TGTGCCAGCAGCTCCGGGTTCGGCGGGGAGCTGTTTTTT.

This clonotype was seen more than once but under ten times. This chain connects TRBV5-6 to TRBJ1-1, with D perhaps TRBD1 (6 bases). Germline CDR1 SGHDT, CDR2 YYEEEE. The V gene lost 2 bases and the J gene lost 4 bases, with 18 bases spanning the gap. CDR3 length: 16 residues. The CDR3 DNA sequence: TGTGCCAGCAGCTTCTTAGGGGGGCTTGGGATCACTGAAGCTTTCTTT. This gives the protein CASSFLGGLGITEAFF.

This clonotype was recorded many times. The rearrangement links TRBV6-4 to TRBJ2-1; no clear D. With 5 bases removed from V and 9 bases from J, the gap between germline ends came to 14 bases. The germline CDR1 and CDR2 sequences are MRHNA and SNTAGT. This CDR3 region has 13 residues. CDR3 loop: CASSPEMASEQFF. Written as DNA, the CDR3 is TGTGCCAGCAGTCCCGAGATGGCAAGTGAGCAGTTCTTC.

CDR3 bases: TGTGCCAGCAGTCCAAAATCTACAGGGGAATCACCCCTCCACTTT. As protein: CASSPKSTGESPLHF. The J gene is TRBJ1-6, the V gene TRBV6-1; 7 nucleotides align to TRBD1. CDR1 and CDR2 from the germline V gene are MNHNS and SASEGT. This CDR3 has 15 residues. Unmatched junction bases numbered 11, after V lost 5 bases and J lost 10 bases.